These 28 T cell receptor beta chains share one sample of origin, sequenced in a study of Graves' ophthalmopathy and Graves' hyperthyroidism. TCR beta CDR3 regions were amplified from RNA transcripts. A first-round RT-PCR used HTBI primers, followed by a second-round multiplex PCR. TCRdb called the multiplex PCR reads again in MiXCR, with one record for every CDR3 protein. This sample has 210,000 or so distinct CDR3 sequences, with 29% found just once. The sample taken for sequencing was peripheral blood. Every receptor here comes from a man over 45 with Graves' ophthalmopathy.

This clonotype appeared many times. CDR3 nucleotides: TGTGCCAGCAGTGTACAATACACCGGGGAGCTGTTTTTT. Encoded protein: CASSVQYTGELFF. This chain uses TRBV12-3 or TRBV12-4 with TRBJ2-2; D remains ambiguous. Trimming cost V 5 bases and J 3 bases, with 7 bases left between them. The CDR3 covers 13 residues.

This clonotype was counted at least ten times. The chain couples TRBV27 to TRBJ2-5, with a weak D call TRBD2 (7 bases). Germline V gene sequence: CDR1 MNHEY, CDR2 SMNVEV (reference sequence). Trimming left V 8 bases short and J 0 bases short, with 22 bases between. CDR3 length equals 17 residues. CDR3: CASREGGGSLYQETQYF. The DNA of the CDR3 is TGTGCCAGCCGAGAGGGGGGGGGCAGTTTATACCAAGAGACCCAGTACTTC.

This clonotype showed up many times. This chain uses TRBV20-1 with TRBJ1-5, with TRBD1 identical over 10 bases. The junction had 10 bases not matched to a gene; V was cut back by 0 bases and J by 2 bases. This CDR3 contains 18 residues. The germline V gene encodes CDR1 DFQATT and CDR2 SNEGSKA (reference sequence). The CDR3 nucleotides are TGCAGTGCTAGAGATAAAAGAGACGGGACAGGGGGCAATCAGCCCCAGCATTTT. Translation gives CSARDKRDGTGGNQPQHF.

V and J are TRBV12-3 or TRBV12-4 and TRBJ1-5, with TRBD1 as a possible D gene (5 bases). The CDR3 spans 13 residues. The V gene lost 6 bases and the J gene lost 6 bases, with 12 bases spanning the gap. The CDR3 DNA reads as TGTGCCAGCAGCACCGGGACTTTTCAGCCCCAGCATTTT. It translates to CASSTGTFQPQHF.

This clonotype has at least ten counts. The V gene is TRBV7-9, the J gene TRBJ1-1; D not resolved. The CDR3 consists of 10 residues. Germline CDR1 and CDR2: SEHNR and FQNEAQ (reference sequence). Trimming stripped 7 bases from V and 7 bases from J, with 7 bases between. The DNA for the CDR3 is TGTGCCAGCATGCGGATTGAAGCTTTCTTT. It translates to CASMRIEAFF.

At least ten counts were recorded for this clonotype. The chain is built from TRBV12-5 and TRBJ2-7; D is unclear. Per the germline V gene, CDR1 is LGHNT and CDR2 is FRNRAP. Deletions cut 3 bases from V and 1 base from J, with 7 bases between. This CDR3 is built from 13 residues. Here the CDR3 DNA reads TGTGCTAGTGGTTTCCCAGAGTCCTACGAGCAGTACTTC. It codes for CASGFPESYEQYF.

CDR3 protein: CASSELNYGYTF. CDR3 nucleotides: TGTGCCAGCAGTGAATTAAACTATGGCTACACCTTC. The chain recombines TRBV6-1 with TRBJ1-2; the D is unclear. Trimming left V 2 bases short and J 2 bases short, with 3 bases between. Germline CDR1 reads MNHNS; CDR2 reads SASEGT. The CDR3 contains 12 residues.

This clonotype was counted ten times or more. The chain links TRBV6-2 or TRBV6-3 to TRBJ2-2; D might be TRBD2 (6 bases). The V and J ends lost 6 bases and 3 bases respectively, with 14 bases between them. The V gene's germline CDR1 is MNHEY and CDR2 SVGEGT. The CDR3 extends over 15 amino acids. Here the CDR3 DNA reads TGTGCCAGCAGATCCGGTTGGGGGGACACCGGGGAGCTGTTTTTT. Translated, it gives CASRSGWGDTGELFF.

This clonotype appeared a few times. This chain links TRBV27 with TRBJ2-7, with 8 bases that match TRBD1. V was clipped by 3 bases and J by 3 bases; unmatched bases: 7. Germline loops: CDR1 MNHEY, CDR2 SMNVEV (reference sequence). This CDR3 is 15 amino acids long. The CDR3, as DNA: TGTGCCAGCAGTTTGTCGACAGGGGAAATCTACGAGCAGTACTTC. This codes for CASSLSTGEIYEQYF.

This clonotype has at least ten counts. This chain joins TRBV5-6 and TRBJ2-5; D is unresolved. The CDR3 has 13 residues. CDR1 SGHDT and CDR2 YYEEEE come from the germline V gene. V shed 2 bases and J shed 1 base, with 6 bases lying between them. The CDR3 nucleotides are TGTGCCAGCAGCTTCACAGCCCAAGAGACCCAGTACTTC. This sequence encodes CASSFTAQETQYF.

The V gene is TRBV15, the J gene TRBJ1-1; 8 bases fit TRBD1. Per the germline V gene, CDR1 is LNHNV and CDR2 is YYDKDF (reference sequence). The CDR3 is 17 residues long. The V and J ends lost 0 bases and 11 bases, in that order; junction bases with no gene match: 17. The CDR3 DNA reads as TGTGCCACCAGCAGAGATATCACGCCCACAGGGGGAGGTCTGGCTTTCTTT. Translated: CATSRDITPTGGGLAFF.

This clonotype appeared a few times. This chain links TRBV6-5 with TRBJ2-7, with D possibly matching TRBD1 (6 bases). In germline, CDR1 is MNHEY, CDR2 SVGAGI. Trimming pared 4 bases from V and 2 bases from J, leaving 18 bases between. CDR3 size: 16 residues. The DNA for the CDR3 is TGTGCCAGCAGTTTCCACAGAAGGACAGTCCCCTACGAGCAGTACTTC. It translates to CASSFHRRTVPYEQYF.

This clonotype showed up many times. This chain uses TRBV25-1 with TRBJ1-5, with D hard to call. Trimming pared 3 bases from V and 5 bases from J, leaving 11 bases between. This CDR3 contains 14 residues. Per the germline V gene, CDR1 is MGHDK and CDR2 is SYGVNS. In DNA form, the CDR3 reads TGTGCCAGCAGTGAGGTCCGGGCGGATCAGCCCCAGCATTTT. Its translation is CASSEVRADQPQHF.

There are many counts of this clonotype. The chain carries TRBV6-5 and TRBJ1-2; D call uncertain. The germline V and J ends were trimmed by 2 bases and 4 bases, with 14 bases remaining between them. CDR1 and CDR2 (germline): MNHEY, SVGAGI. The CDR3 extends over 15 amino acids. As DNA, the CDR3 is TGTGCCAGCAGTTACGGGTTGGGCGGTGGCTATGGCTACACCTTC. Protein sequence: CASSYGLGGGYGYTF.

This clonotype was counted at least ten times. The chain combines TRBV7-2 with TRBJ2-7, with no clear D. Germline V CDR1 and CDR2: SGHTA, FQGNSA. CDR3 length: 14 amino acids. V was clipped by 4 bases and J by 0 bases, with 10 bases between them. The chain's CDR3 is CASSYGFSSYEQYF. CDR3 nucleotide sequence: TGTGCCAGCAGCTACGGGTTTAGCTCCTACGAGCAGTACTTC.

This clonotype was counted at least ten times. The genes are TRBV7-6 and TRBJ2-2; the D call may be TRBD1 or TRBD2 (5 bases each). Per the germline V gene, CDR1 is SGHVS and CDR2 is FNYEAQ. The CDR3 covers 17 residues. Trimming shortened V by 1 base and J by 1 base, and 13 bases separated the two germline ends. The CDR3 nucleotides read TGTGCCAGCAGCTTAGGTGCCGGGACGGTGAACACCGGGGAGCTGTTTTTT. Protein sequence: CASSLGAGTVNTGELFF.

In its sample, this clonotype was seen many times. The chain employs TRBV20-1 and TRBJ2-7, with no clear D. Germline CDR1 reads DFQATT; CDR2 reads SNEGSKA (reference sequence). V was cut by 1 base and J by 4 bases, with 11 bases left in between. The CDR3 has 13 residues. The CDR3 loop is CSARGPRPYEQYF. The CDR3 bases are TGCAGTGCTAGAGGGCCCAGACCTTACGAGCAGTACTTC.

This clonotype was counted ten times or more. The chain is built from TRBV6-1 and TRBJ1-5; D possibly corresponds to TRBD1 (5 bases). The germline V and J ends were trimmed by 6 bases and 3 bases, with 9 bases remaining between them. The CDR3 spans 13 residues. Germline V lookup: CDR1 MNHNS, CDR2 SASEGT. The CDR3 sequence is CASRVGVNQPQHF. CDR3 DNA: TGTGCCAGCAGGGTGGGGGTCAATCAGCCCCAGCATTTT.

This clonotype was found many times. The chain uses TRBV19 and TRBJ1-3, with D unresolved. The CDR3 length is 14 residues. Germline assignment: CDR1 LNHDA and CDR2 SQIVND (reference sequence). The V and J ends lost 6 bases and 0 bases respectively, with 9 bases between them. For the CDR3, the DNA is TGTGCCAGTAGCCCCAGCCACTCTGGAAACACCATATATTTT. Its translation: CASSPSHSGNTIYF. Filled out from reference TRBV19 and TRBJ1-3, the complete variable domain reads DGGITQSPKYLFRKEGQNVTLSCEQNLNHDAMYWYRQDPGQGLRLIYYSQIVNDFQKGDIAEGYSVSREKKESFPLTVTSAQKNPTAFYLCASSPSHSGNTIYFGEGSWLTVV.

This clonotype was seen repeatedly, ten times or more. The chain couples TRBV11-1 to TRBJ2-2; TRBD1 might be the D (6 bases). The CDR3 extends over 17 amino acids. The V gene lost 2 bases and the J gene lost 4 bases, with 17 bases spanning the gap. Germline V gene sequence: CDR1 SGHAT, CDR2 FQDESV (reference sequence). Written as DNA, the CDR3 is TGTGCCAGCAGCTTATCCCCAGACAGGACGATCACCGGGGAGCTGTTTTTT. Its translation is CASSLSPDRTITGELFF.

This clonotype was seen repeatedly, ten times or more. The CDR3 DNA reads TGTGCCAGCAGCCCAGGGACGCCAGGCACCGGGGAGCTGTTTTTT. Translation: CASSPGTPGTGELFF. This chain uses TRBV7-9 with TRBJ2-2, with D perhaps being TRBD1 or TRBD2 (5 bases each). CDR1 is SEHNR, CDR2 FQNEAQ, per germline (reference sequence). The CDR3 loop spans 15 amino acids. Between the trimmed V and J ends, which lost 5 bases and 4 bases, there was a span of 14 bases.

The rearrangement links TRBV28 to TRBJ1-2, with D possibly matching TRBD1 (5 bases). The germline V gene encodes CDR1 MDHEN and CDR2 SYDVKM. The length of the CDR3 is 12 residues. Trimming removed 7 bases from V and 7 bases from J, with 13 bases in between. DNA of the CDR3: TGTGCCAGCACGCCGGGGGATCGTGGCTACACCTTC. Its translation is CASTPGDRGYTF.

This clonotype was picked up many times. The chain carries TRBV27 and TRBJ1-5; possible D gene TRBD1, 6 bases. The germline gives CDR1 MNHEY, CDR2 SMNVEV (reference sequence). CDR3 length: 16 residues. V gave up 5 bases and J gave up 0 bases, with 14 bases separating them. The CDR3 region is CASSTLKGGSNQPQHF. CDR3 DNA: TGTGCCAGCAGTACCCTTAAGGGGGGTAGCAATCAGCCCCAGCATTTT.

This chain connects TRBV12-3 or TRBV12-4 to TRBJ2-5; TRBD1 aligns across 7 bases. The CDR3 is 14 amino acids. V was pared by 9 bases and J by 5 bases, with 12 bases of the junction left unmatched. CDR3 nucleotides: TGTGCCAGTCGCCGACAGGGTGGTCGGGAGACCCAGTACTTC. This encodes CASRRQGGRETQYF.

This clonotype came up many times. A read error may explain this, as a much larger clone is one base away. The chain joins TRBV19 to TRBJ2-7; D unclear. The CDR3 consists of 13 residues. The germline CDR1 and CDR2 sequences are LNHDA and SQIVND (reference sequence). This chain's CDR3 is CARSIPGPYEQYF. CDR3 nucleotide sequence: TGTGCCCGTAGTATTCCCGGTCCCTACGAGCAGTACTTC.

The chain carries TRBV6-2 or TRBV6-3 and TRBJ2-7; 7 bases fit TRBD1. From germline, CDR1 is MNHEY and CDR2 SVGEGT. The CDR3 has 14 residues. With 4 bases clipped from V and 3 bases from J, the junction kept 6 bases outside the gene matches. CDR3 loop: CASSLTGESYEQYF. CDR3 coding DNA: TGTGCCAGCAGTTTAACAGGGGAGAGCTACGAGCAGTACTTC.

This clonotype occurred many times. The DNA of the CDR3 is TGCAGTGCTCCAATGGGGCTTGCCCTGGAGACCCAGTACTTC. Amino acids: CSAPMGLALETQYF. The rearrangement joins TRBV20-1 to TRBJ2-5; tentative D call: TRBD1 (5 bases). CDR1 DFQATT and CDR2 SNEGSKA come from the germline V gene (reference sequence). The ends were cut back, 5 bases at V and 5 bases at J, with 18 bases in the middle. The length of the CDR3 is 14 residues.

At least ten counts were recorded for this clonotype. The chain couples TRBV28 to TRBJ1-1; 7 nucleotides match TRBD1. The ends lost 5 bases at V and 10 bases at J; junction bases unmatched: 10. The CDR3 contains 13 residues. Germline V gives CDR1 MDHEN, CDR2 SYDVKM. The CDR3 nucleotides are TGTGCCAGCAGTCCGCAGATAGGGGACAGAGCTTTCTTT. Its protein product is CASSPQIGDRAFF.